The clone carrying this T cell receptor (beta chain) was seen at least ten times. A single record per CDR3 protein comes from TCRdb applying MiXCR to the PCR reads. The table lists 300,000 to 400,000 distinct CDR3 sequences, roughly 23% of them singletons. Naive CD8 libraries came from approximately 20,000 to 1,000,000 sorted cells with 10%, 30% or 50% RNA. Naive CD8 T cells were FACS-sorted by CD8+CD4-CCR7+CD45RA+ markers. These data originate in a study of molecular identifiers for immune sequencing clone quantification. The CDR3 extends over 14 amino acids. The germline CDR1 and CDR2 sequences are GTSNPN and SVGIG (reference sequence). Between the trimmed V and J ends, which lost 0 bases and 3 bases, there was a span of 9 bases.

Material: naive CD8+ T cells from blood, with Jurkat cell RNA spiked in. Subset described: FACS-sorted CD8+CD4-CCR7+CD45RA+ naive T cells. The source is a human donor in good health. Some libraries in this study had Jurkat cell RNA spiked in. The chain is built from TRBV30 and TRBJ2-1; no firm D call. For the CDR3, the DNA is TGTGCCTGGAGTGTATTGCCTAGCTACAATGAGCAGTTCTTC. Amino acids: CAWSVLPSYNEQFF.